Listed below are T cell receptor beta chains from one sample, sequenced in a study of a mutant IDH1 vaccine in newly diagnosed glioma. Some clones are missing from TCRdb's copy, which holds only in-frame ones; the method was immunoSEQ multiplex PCR. The sample has fewer than 30,000 clones; 65% to 85% are singletons. Antigens of these TCRs are unknown. Sequenced material: PBMCs, taken from a glioma patient whose treatment included an IDH1 peptide vaccine. These receptors all come from a woman under 30 with glioma. Both conserved end residues are part of each CDR3. The D gene is left open where the match is weak. Not every row has a clone size; where given, it reads once, few, many or a size class.

TRBJ2-2,TRBD1,once,TRBV5-1,TGCGCCAGCGAGACAGGGACGGTGGACACCGGGGAGCTGTTTTTT,CASETGTVDTGELFF
TRBJ1-5,TRBD1,NA,TRBV9,TGTGCCAGCAGTGGACAGGGCCATCAGCCCCAGCATTTT,CASSGQGHQPQHF
TRBJ1-2,NA,NA,TRBV13,TGTGCCAGCAGCTTATACAGCCAGTATGGCTACACCTTC,CASSLYSQYGYTF
TRBJ1-5,NA,NA,TRBV27,TGTGCCAGCAGTTTATCGAGTCGGGGTGGCAATCAGCCCCAGCATTTT,CASSLSSRGGNQPQHF
TRBJ2-7,NA,NA,TRBV6-5,TGTGCCAGCAGTTCTGACAGTCCCTACGAGCAGTACTTC,CASSSDSPYEQYF
TRBJ1-3,NA,NA,TRBV7-9,TGTGCCAGCAGCTTTAACTTGGACAGAACCTCTGGAAACACCATATATTTT,CASSFNLDRTSGNTIYF
TRBJ1-1,NA,NA,TRBV5-8,TGTGCCAGCAGCAACAGAGGTTGGGCTTTCTTT,CASSNRGWAFF
TRBJ1-2,NA,once,TRBV7-9,TGTGCCAGCAGCTTCGGGCAGGCAACTAACTATGGCTACACCTTC,CASSFGQATNYGYTF
TRBJ2-7,NA,once,TRBV13,TGTGCCAGCAGCTTAAGGCTGCCCATCTCCTACGAGCAGTACTTC,CASSLRLPISYEQYF
TRBJ2-7,TRBD1,NA,TRBV5-1,TGCGCCAGCAGCTCCCGACAGGGGACCTACGAGCAGTACTTC,CASSSRQGTYEQYF
TRBJ2-7,NA,NA,TRBV5-6,TGTGCCAGCAGCCTCGTACGCGAGCAGTACTTC,CASSLVREQYF
TRBJ1-3,NA,once,TRBV5-6,TGTGCCAGCAGCTTGGCTCAGGGTTTCCCTGGAAACACCATATATTTT,CASSLAQGFPGNTIYF
TRBJ1-1,NA,NA,TRBV6-4,TGTGCCAGCAGTGTGGGTGAGAACACTGAAGCTTTCTTT,CASSVGENTEAFF
TRBJ2-7,NA,NA,TRBV5-4,TGTGCCAGCCACAAGGGGGGGGGCTACGAGCAGTACTTC,CASHKGGGYEQYF
TRBJ1-4,NA,few,TRBV5-6,TGTGCCAGCAGCTTGGGTTGGGGGACTAATGAAAAACTGTTTTTT,CASSLGWGTNEKLFF
TRBJ1-6,NA,NA,TRBV5-8,TGTGCCAGCAGCTTGTCAGGGTTGGAGAATTCACCCCTCCACTTT,CASSLSGLENSPLHF
TRBJ1-4,TRBD1,NA,TRBV28,TGTGCCAGCACCCAGGAGGGGGCGAGGGAAAAACTGTTTTTT,CASTQEGAREKLFF
TRBJ1-5,NA,few,TRBV2,TGTGCCAGCAGTGAACAAGGGTTTAACCAGCCCCAGCATTTT,CASSEQGFNQPQHF
TRBJ1-5,TRBD1,NA,TRBV19,TGTGCCAGTAGCCCGACAGGGATTAGCAATCAGCCCCAGCATTTT,CASSPTGISNQPQHF
TRBJ2-7,NA,NA,TRBV4-1,TGCGCCAGCAGCCAAGATGGTGGAGGGCAGAGCTCCTACGAGCAGTACTTC,CASSQDGGGQSSYEQYF
TRBJ2-2,NA,NA,TRBV7-8,TGTGCCAGCAGCACAGCGGGTGTAGCCGGGGAGCTGTTTTTT,CASSTAGVAGELFF